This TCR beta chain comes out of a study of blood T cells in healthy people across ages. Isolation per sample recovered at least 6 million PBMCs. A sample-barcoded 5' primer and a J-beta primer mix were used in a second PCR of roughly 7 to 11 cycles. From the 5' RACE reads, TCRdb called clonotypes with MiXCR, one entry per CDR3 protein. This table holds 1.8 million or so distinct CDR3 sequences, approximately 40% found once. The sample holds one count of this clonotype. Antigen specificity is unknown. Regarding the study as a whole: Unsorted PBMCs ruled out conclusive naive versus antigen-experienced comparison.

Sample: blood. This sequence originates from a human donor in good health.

In DNA form, the CDR3 reads TGCAGTGCTACCAGGGAGGGGAACACCGGGGAGCTGTTTTTT. Its protein is CSATREGNTGELFF. The chain couples TRBV20-1 to TRBJ2-2, with 7 bases aligning to TRBD2. The CDR3 loop spans 14 amino acids. In germline, CDR1 is DFQATT, CDR2 SNEGSKA (reference sequence). Losses at the gene ends were 4 bases for V and 1 base for J; bases not matched to a gene: 3.